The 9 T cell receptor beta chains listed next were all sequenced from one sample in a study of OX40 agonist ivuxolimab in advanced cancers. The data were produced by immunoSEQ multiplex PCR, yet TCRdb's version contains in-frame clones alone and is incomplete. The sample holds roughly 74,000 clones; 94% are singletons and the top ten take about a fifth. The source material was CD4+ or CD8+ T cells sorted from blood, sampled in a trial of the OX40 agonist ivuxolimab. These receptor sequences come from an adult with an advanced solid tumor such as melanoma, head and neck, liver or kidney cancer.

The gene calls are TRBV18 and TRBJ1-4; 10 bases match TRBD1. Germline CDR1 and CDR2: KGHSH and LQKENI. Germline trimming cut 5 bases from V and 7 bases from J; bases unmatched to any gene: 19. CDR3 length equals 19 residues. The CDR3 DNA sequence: TGTGCCAGCTCAGAACAAGGGACAGGGGACATTCACTGGGGTGAAAAACTGTTTTTT. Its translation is CASSEQGTGDIHWGEKLFF.

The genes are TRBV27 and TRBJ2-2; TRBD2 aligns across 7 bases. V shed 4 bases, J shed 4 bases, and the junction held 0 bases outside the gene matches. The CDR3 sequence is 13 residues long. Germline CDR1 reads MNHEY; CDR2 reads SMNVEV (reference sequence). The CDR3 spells CASSWGGTGELFF. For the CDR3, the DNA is TGTGCCAGCAGTTGGGGGGGCACCGGGGAGCTGTTTTTT.

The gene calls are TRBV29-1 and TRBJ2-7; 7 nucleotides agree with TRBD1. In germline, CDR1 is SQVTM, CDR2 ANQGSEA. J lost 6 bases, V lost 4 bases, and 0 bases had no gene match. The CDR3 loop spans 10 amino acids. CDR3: CSVGTGEQYF. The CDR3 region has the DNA TGCAGCGTTGGGACAGGCGAGCAGTACTTC.

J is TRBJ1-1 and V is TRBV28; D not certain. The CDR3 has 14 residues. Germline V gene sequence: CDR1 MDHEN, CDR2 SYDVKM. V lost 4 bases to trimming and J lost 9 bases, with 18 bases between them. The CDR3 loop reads CASSSISSVTQAFF. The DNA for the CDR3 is TGTGCCAGCAGTTCGATATCCAGTGTAACGCAAGCTTTCTTT.

The chain's CDR3 is CASSSDRTNSNQPQHF. CDR3 DNA: TGTGCCAGCAGCTCGGACAGGACTAATAGCAATCAGCCCCAGCATTTT. The V and J genes are TRBV5-8 and TRBJ1-5; 7 nucleotides match TRBD1. This CDR3 spans 16 amino acids. J gave up 0 bases and V 3 bases, and 6 bases lay outside the gene matches. The V gene's germline CDR1 is SGHTS and CDR2 YDEGEE.

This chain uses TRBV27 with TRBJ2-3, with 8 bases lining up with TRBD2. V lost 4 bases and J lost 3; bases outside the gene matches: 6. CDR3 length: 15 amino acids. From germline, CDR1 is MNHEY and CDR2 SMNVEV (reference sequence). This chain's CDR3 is CASSSLAGLTDTQYF. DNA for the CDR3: TGTGCCAGCAGTTCGCTAGCGGGTCTAACAGATACGCAGTATTTT.

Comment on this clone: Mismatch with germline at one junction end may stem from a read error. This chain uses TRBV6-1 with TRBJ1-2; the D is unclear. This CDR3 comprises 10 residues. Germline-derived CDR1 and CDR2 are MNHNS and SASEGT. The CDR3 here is CASRDYGYTF. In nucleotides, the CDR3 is TGTGCCAGCCGTGACTATGGCTACACCTTC.

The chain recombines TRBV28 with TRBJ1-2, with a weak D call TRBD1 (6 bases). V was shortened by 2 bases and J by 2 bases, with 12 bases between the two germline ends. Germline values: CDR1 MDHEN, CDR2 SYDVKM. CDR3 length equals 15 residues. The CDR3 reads CASSLTGHSNYGYTF. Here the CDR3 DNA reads TGTGCCAGCAGTTTAACGGGACATTCCAACTATGGCTACACCTTC.

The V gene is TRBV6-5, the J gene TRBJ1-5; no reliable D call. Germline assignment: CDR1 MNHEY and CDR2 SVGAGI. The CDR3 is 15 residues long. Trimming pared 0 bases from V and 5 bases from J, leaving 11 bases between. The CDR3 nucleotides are TGTGCCAGCAGTTACTCGAGCTGGGGTCATCAGCCCCAGCATTTT. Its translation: CASSYSSWGHQPQHF.